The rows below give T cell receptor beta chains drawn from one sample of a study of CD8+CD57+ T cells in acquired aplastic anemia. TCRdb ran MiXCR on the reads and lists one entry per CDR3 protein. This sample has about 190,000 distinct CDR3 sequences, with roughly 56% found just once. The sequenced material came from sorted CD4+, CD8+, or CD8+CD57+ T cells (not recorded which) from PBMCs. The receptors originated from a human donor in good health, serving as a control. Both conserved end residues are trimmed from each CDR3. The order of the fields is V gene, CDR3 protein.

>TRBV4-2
ASSQGPGTGHYGYT
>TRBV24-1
ATSERGRDGWVTQY
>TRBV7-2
ASSLGRGPTDTQY
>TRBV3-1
ASSPGTAGAPLH
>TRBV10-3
AIMATGAGEQF
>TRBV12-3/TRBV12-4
ASRGVQGNGGYT
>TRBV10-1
ARRRGGPWETQY
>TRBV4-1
ASSQERYAAYEQY
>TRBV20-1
SARGTGTVDGYT
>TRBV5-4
ASSSTQLAGGSTDTQY
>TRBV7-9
ASSSPGLEQY
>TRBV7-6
ASSSFTDREAF
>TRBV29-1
SVDPTLTNYGYT
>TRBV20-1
SATWTSGNYEQY
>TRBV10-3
AISAWDNTNYGYT
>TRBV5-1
ASSLEGTSPNNEQF
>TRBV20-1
SATAGGTYEQY
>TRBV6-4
ASSDSGTPPSKTNEKLF
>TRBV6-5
ASSYSTGALNEQY
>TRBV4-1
ASSRTGWGTGELF
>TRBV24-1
ATSWSGQGRDTGELF
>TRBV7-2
ASSRASKQGVD
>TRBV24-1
ATSRAGGNQPQH
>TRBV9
ASSVHGDSPLH
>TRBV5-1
ASSLEGTTRYGYT
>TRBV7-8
ASSLDGQASGNEQF
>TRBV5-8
ASSLGTGGAGETQY
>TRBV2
ASSGQVKNEKLF
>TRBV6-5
ASSYPPRRICNQPQH
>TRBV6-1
ASSVDRSHSGNTIY
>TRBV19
ASRRPGTSYGYT
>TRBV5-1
ASSPTAGTDTGELF
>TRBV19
ASSIRTGTGAYEQY
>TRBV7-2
ASSLTGQGSQY
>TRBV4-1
ASSQDMKTGYT
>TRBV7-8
ASSLALGGLGANYGYT
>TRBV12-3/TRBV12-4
ASSFQGLQGAF
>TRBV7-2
ASLAVTGGPADTQY
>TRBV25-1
ASSELEFAKETQY
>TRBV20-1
SAGGGTEAF
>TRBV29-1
SVEDLTRGYEQY
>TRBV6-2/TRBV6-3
ASSGVDTYEQY
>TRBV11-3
ASSNRDRVDEQY
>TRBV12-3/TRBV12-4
ASTGQGSYEQY
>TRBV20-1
SAVPGASNQPQH
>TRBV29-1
GVEQGLSTEAF
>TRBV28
ASRGIQGGEAF
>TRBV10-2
ASNASSNGQSYEQY
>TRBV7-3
ASSQAPGNGQY